These 27 T cell receptor beta chains originate from one sample sequenced in a study of CD8+ T cells in alopecia areata. Sequencing used cDNA as its template, made by extracting RNA and reverse transcribing it. Sequencing used immunoSEQ multiplex PCR; TCRdb keeps in-frame clones, though not all of them. The sample shows 190,000 or so clones, 45% to 75% of them seen only once. The sample's treatment: oral pan-JAK inhibitor, 5-10 mg twice daily. Material: CD4+ T cells sorted from blood, obtained at week 4, from a patient treated with tofacitinib. The receptors originated from a human donor with alopecia areata.

The sample holds many counts of this clone. This chain connects TRBV14 to TRBJ1-2; weak D call: TRBD1 (5 bases). This CDR3 contains 17 residues. The germline V and J ends were trimmed by 2 bases and 3 bases, with 19 bases remaining between them. The germline gives CDR1 SGHDN, CDR2 FVKESK. The CDR3 loop reads CASSQPTRSTVHYGYTF. The CDR3 region has the DNA TGTGCCAGCAGCCAACCCACCCGGTCGACAGTTCACTATGGCTACACCTTC.

The gene calls are TRBV30 and TRBJ2-7; D is undetermined. V was trimmed by 2 bases and J by 2 bases, leaving 19 bases between them. The germline V gene has CDR1 GTSNPN and CDR2 SVGIG (reference sequence). The CDR3 totals 16 residues. As DNA, the CDR3 is TGTGCCTGGAGTTTGTCCCGGTCCCGCAGGACCTACGAGCAGTACTTC. Its translation is CAWSLSRSRRTYEQYF.

This clone was seen more than once but under ten times. This sequence joins TRBV30 and TRBJ2-4; D uncertain. This CDR3 is 13 amino acids long. V lost 0 bases and J 11 bases, leaving 14 bases between the germline ends. The germline V gene encodes CDR1 GTSNPN and CDR2 SVGIG (reference sequence). The CDR3 DNA sequence: TGTGCCTGGAGTGTACGGCGTGAGGCCGTTCAGTACTTC. This encodes CAWSVRREAVQYF.

The chain is built from TRBV27 and TRBJ2-2, with D perhaps matching TRBD1 or TRBD2 (5 bases each). This CDR3 comprises 14 residues. Germline loops: CDR1 MNHEY, CDR2 SMNVEV (reference sequence). V lost 7 bases and J 0 bases, leaving 9 bases between the germline ends. In DNA form, the CDR3 reads TGTGCCAGCAAGGGACGGGCGAACACCGGGGAGCTGTTTTTT. Its translation: CASKGRANTGELFF.

The J gene is TRBJ2-5, the V gene TRBV30; D is possibly TRBD1 (6 bases). Trimming took off 2 bases at V and 11 bases at J, with 15 bases between the two ends. Germline CDR1 GTSNPN, CDR2 SVGIG (reference sequence). This CDR3 is 12 amino acids long. The CDR3 DNA follows: TGTGCCTGGAGTCCTACGACCCAGGGGCAGTACTTC. This sequence encodes CAWSPTTQGQYF.

V gene TRBV10-3 combines with J gene TRBJ1-4; D is possibly TRBD1 (6 bases). This CDR3 is built from 12 residues. The V gene's germline CDR1 is ENHRY and CDR2 SYGVKD. V shed 2 bases and J shed 8 bases, with 6 bases lying between them. DNA for the CDR3: TGTGCCATCAGTGAGACAGGGGAAAAACTGTTTTTT. It is translated as CAISETGEKLFF.

The chain uses TRBV7-9 and TRBJ2-7; D is unclear. The CDR3 has 13 residues. Germline CDR1 is SEHNR and CDR2 is FQNEAQ (reference sequence). V lost 1 base, J lost 4 bases, and 8 bases lay in between. As DNA, the CDR3 is TGTGCCAGCAGCTTAGTTCTTCCGTACGAGCAGTACTTC. Amino acids: CASSLVLPYEQYF. Full variable domain (rest looked up from reference TRBV7-9 and TRBJ2-7): DTGVSQNPRHKITKRGQNVTFRCDPISEHNRLYWYRQTLGQGPEFLTYFQNEAQLEKSRLLSDRFSAERPKGSFSTLEIQRTEQGDSAMYLCASSLVLPYEQYFGPGTRLTVT.

The chain couples TRBV30 to TRBJ1-2; no firm D call. V lost 0 bases to trimming and J lost 7 bases, with 6 bases between them. Germline CDR1 and CDR2: GTSNPN and SVGIG (reference sequence). The CDR3 consists of 11 residues. CDR3 amino acids: CAWSVAGGYTF. The DNA of the CDR3 is TGTGCCTGGAGTGTGGCAGGTGGCTACACCTTC.

This clone was detected a few times. The chain couples TRBV5-1 to TRBJ1-1; D unclear. Trimming pared 1 base from V and 0 bases from J, leaving 7 bases between. Germline V gene data show CDR1 as SGHRS and CDR2 as YFSETQ. The CDR3 spans 14 residues. The CDR3 DNA is TGCGCCAGCAGCTTGAGCCACCTGAACACTGAAGCTTTCTTT. As protein: CASSLSHLNTEAFF. The full variable domain, in which reference TRBV5-1 and TRBJ1-1 provide the parts outside the CDR3, is KAGVTQTPRYLIKTRGQQVTLSCSPISGHRSVSWYQQTPGQGLQFLFEYFSETQRNKGNFPGRFSGRQFSNSRSEMNVSTLELGDSALYLCASSLSHLNTEAFFGQGTRLTVV.

The rearrangement joins TRBV27 to TRBJ2-3; 11 bases map to TRBD1. The CDR3 covers 15 residues. Germline CDR1 and CDR2: MNHEY and SMNVEV (reference sequence). The trim removed 7 bases at V and 3 bases at J, leaving 6 bases unmatched. CDR3 residues: CASNRGQGETDTQYF. In DNA, the CDR3 is TGTGCCAGCAACAGGGGACAGGGGGAAACAGATACGCAGTATTTT.

This rearrangement joins TRBV30 to TRBJ2-7; no clear D. The germline V and J ends were trimmed by 1 base and 4 bases, with 11 bases remaining between them. The length of the CDR3 is 13 residues. Germline values: CDR1 GTSNPN, CDR2 SVGIG (reference sequence). CDR3 residues: CAWSAIDGYEQYF. CDR3 bases: TGTGCCTGGAGTGCAATAGACGGATACGAGCAGTACTTC.

CDR3 DNA sequence: TGTGCCAGCAGCTTAGGTACCCAGAACACTGAAGCTTTCTTT. This encodes CASSLGTQNTEAFF. This sequence joins TRBV7-9 and TRBJ1-1; D is undetermined. Germline V CDR1 and CDR2: SEHNR, FQNEAQ (reference sequence). The CDR3 contains 14 residues. V lost 1 base and J 1 base, leaving 7 bases between the germline ends.

The J gene is TRBJ2-3, the V gene TRBV5-4; TRBD1 matches 12 bases. CDR1 is SGHNT, CDR2 YYREEE, per germline (reference sequence). With V trimmed by 3 bases and J by 7 bases, 3 bases remained unmatched. The CDR3 is made up of 14 amino acids. The CDR3 protein is CASSWGQGANTQYF. In DNA, the CDR3 is TGTGCCAGCAGCTGGGGACAGGGGGCAAATACGCAGTATTTT.

This clone was found many times. The rearrangement links TRBV28 to TRBJ1-5; 7 bases line up with TRBD1. The length of the CDR3 is 17 residues. Losses at the gene ends were 3 bases for V and 1 base for J; bases not matched to a gene: 9. Germline V gene data show CDR1 as MDHEN and CDR2 as SYDVKM. CDR3 in amino acids: CASSLGRGYRSNQPQHF. The CDR3 region has the DNA TGTGCCAGCAGTTTGGGCAGGGGGTATAGGAGCAATCAGCCCCAGCATTTT.

This clone was seen a single time. The chain combines TRBV5-1 with TRBJ2-5; a possible D gene is TRBD2 (6 bases). This CDR3 has 16 residues. Germline V CDR1 and CDR2: SGHRS, YFSETQ. Trimming removed 3 bases from V and 1 base from J, with 16 bases in between. Written as DNA, the CDR3 is TGCGCCAGCAGCTCTATGGCCGCCGGGGGCCAAGAGACCCAGTACTTC. As protein: CASSSMAAGGQETQYF.

The chain combines TRBV5-1 with TRBJ2-7; D is perhaps TRBD1 (5 bases). The germline gives CDR1 SGHRS, CDR2 YFSETQ. CDR3 length: 13 amino acids. The V end was cut by 3 bases, the J end by 7 bases, with 14 bases between. CDR3: CASSYSRDGEQYF. CDR3 nucleotide sequence: TGCGCCAGCAGCTATTCCAGGGATGGGGAGCAGTACTTC.

The genes are TRBV30 and TRBJ1-2; the match to TRBD1 covers 7 bases. Germline CDR1 is GTSNPN and CDR2 is SVGIG (reference sequence). J lost 0 bases, V lost 5 bases, and 3 bases had no gene match. The length of the CDR3 is 13 residues. This CDR3 is CAWAGQSNYGYTF. In DNA, the CDR3 is TGTGCCTGGGCGGGACAGTCTAACTATGGCTACACCTTC.

As for this clone: The junction departs from the called germline gene at one end, perhaps through a read error. V and J are TRBV29-1 and TRBJ1-1, with D perhaps matching TRBD1 (5 bases). The CDR3 has 12 amino acids. Germline V gives CDR1 SQVTM, CDR2 ANQGSEA. CDR3 region: CSAGARGGSGIF. The DNA for the CDR3 is TGCAGCGCCGGAGCCCGGGGGGGAAGCGGAATCTTT.

This chain links TRBV5-4 with TRBJ2-1; 12 bases line up with TRBD2. V was clipped by 6 bases and J by 7 bases; unmatched bases: 17. CDR3 length: 18 residues. Germline assignment: CDR1 SGHNT and CDR2 YYREEE (reference sequence). The CDR3 DNA reads as TGTGCCAGCACCCCGTCCTTGGCTAGCGGGGGGGTTGTGAATGAGCAGTTCTTC. It is translated as CASTPSLASGGVVNEQFF. Supplemented by reference TRBV5-4 and TRBJ2-1, the full variable domain reads ETGVTQSPTHLIKTRGQQVTLRCSSQSGHNTVSWYQQALGQGPQFIFQYYREEENGRGNFPPRFSGLQFPNYSSELNVNALELDDSALYLCASTPSLASGGVVNEQFFGPGTRLTVL.

The gene calls are TRBV9 and TRBJ2-2; no firm D call. CDR1 and CDR2 (germline): SGDLS, YYNGEE. V lost 4 bases to trimming and J lost 1 base, with 11 bases between them. This CDR3 region has 15 residues. CDR3 loop: CASSRQIGNTGELFF. CDR3 in DNA: TGTGCCAGCAGCCGCCAGATCGGGAACACCGGGGAGCTGTTTTTT.

This chain links TRBV7-2 with TRBJ2-3; no reliable D call. Between the trimmed V and J ends, which lost 5 bases and 4 bases, there was a span of 7 bases. Germline loops: CDR1 SGHTA, CDR2 FQGNSA. CDR3 length: 12 amino acids. CDR3 bases: TGTGCCAGCAGCGTTAGCTCAGATACGCAGTATTTT. It is translated as CASSVSSDTQYF.

This chain connects TRBV29-1 to TRBJ2-2; D remains unclear. Germline CDR1 reads SQVTM; CDR2 reads ANQGSEA. Trimming stripped 1 base from V and 7 bases from J, with 10 bases between. CDR3 length: 13 residues. CDR3 sequence reads: CSVEVRAIGELFF. CDR3 DNA: TGCAGCGTTGAAGTTCGGGCCATCGGGGAGCTGTTTTTT.

This clone was found a few times. The V and J genes are TRBV10-3 and TRBJ2-4; D tentatively fits TRBD1 or TRBD2 (6 bases each). V was clipped by 0 bases and J by 9 bases, with 18 bases between them. There are 16 residues in the CDR3. CDR1 and CDR2 (germline): ENHRY, SYGVKD. This CDR3 is CAISESGGTNIGIQYF. CDR3 bases: TGTGCCATCAGTGAGTCAGGCGGGACAAACATCGGCATTCAGTACTTC.

The V gene is TRBV4-2, the J gene TRBJ2-5; 8 bases line up with TRBD1. This CDR3 has 15 residues. The ends lost 3 bases at V and 5 bases at J; junction bases unmatched: 8. CDR1 and CDR2 (germline): LGHNA, YNFKEQ. The CDR3 coding sequence is TGTGCCAGCAGCCAGGACAGGGTGCGTGGGGAGACCCAGTACTTC. This translates into CASSQDRVRGETQYF.

This clone was recorded a few times. The rearrangement uses TRBV19 and TRBJ1-5, with 7 bases identical to TRBD1. CDR1 is LNHDA, CDR2 SQIVND, per germline (reference sequence). This CDR3 region has 15 residues. V lost 7 bases, J lost 2 bases, and 8 bases stayed unmatched. CDR3 in DNA: TGTGCCAGTACCGAGACAGGGACAGGCAATCAGCCCCAGCATTTT. It specifies CASTETGTGNQPQHF.

The chain employs TRBV4-2 and TRBJ1-2; a possible D gene is TRBD1 (6 bases). This CDR3 contains 15 residues. Germline CDR1 is LGHNA and CDR2 is YNFKEQ. V lost 0 bases to trimming and J lost 5 bases, with 13 bases between them. CDR3 residues: CASSQDGWDNYGYTF. CDR3 sequence (DNA): TGTGCCAGCAGCCAAGATGGATGGGACAATTATGGCTACACCTTC.

The table lists this clone with a count of one. The chain employs TRBV30 and TRBJ1-6; D unclear. The CDR3 length is 13 residues. Trimming cost V 3 bases and J 9 bases, with 12 bases left between them. The germline V gene encodes CDR1 GTSNPN and CDR2 SVGIG (reference sequence). CDR3 coding DNA: TGTGCCTGGAGGGCCCTGTCCATTTCACCCCTCCACTTT. This gives the protein CAWRALSISPLHF.